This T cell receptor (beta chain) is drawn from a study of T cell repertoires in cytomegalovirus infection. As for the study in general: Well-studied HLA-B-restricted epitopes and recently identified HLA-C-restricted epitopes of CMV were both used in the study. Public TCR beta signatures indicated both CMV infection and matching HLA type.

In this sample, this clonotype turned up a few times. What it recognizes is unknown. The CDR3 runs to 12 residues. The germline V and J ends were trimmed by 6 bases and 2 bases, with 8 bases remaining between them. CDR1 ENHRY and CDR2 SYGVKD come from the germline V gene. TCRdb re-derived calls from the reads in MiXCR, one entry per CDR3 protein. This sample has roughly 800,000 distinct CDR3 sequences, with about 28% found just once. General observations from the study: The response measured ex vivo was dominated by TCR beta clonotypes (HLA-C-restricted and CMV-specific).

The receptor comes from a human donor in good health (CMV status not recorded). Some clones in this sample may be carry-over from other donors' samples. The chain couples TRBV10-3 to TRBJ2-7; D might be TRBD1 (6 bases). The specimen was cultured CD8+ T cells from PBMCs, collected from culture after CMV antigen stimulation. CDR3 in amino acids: CAISQGPYEQYV. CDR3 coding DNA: TGTGCCATCAGCCAGGGGCCCTACGAGCAGTACGTC.